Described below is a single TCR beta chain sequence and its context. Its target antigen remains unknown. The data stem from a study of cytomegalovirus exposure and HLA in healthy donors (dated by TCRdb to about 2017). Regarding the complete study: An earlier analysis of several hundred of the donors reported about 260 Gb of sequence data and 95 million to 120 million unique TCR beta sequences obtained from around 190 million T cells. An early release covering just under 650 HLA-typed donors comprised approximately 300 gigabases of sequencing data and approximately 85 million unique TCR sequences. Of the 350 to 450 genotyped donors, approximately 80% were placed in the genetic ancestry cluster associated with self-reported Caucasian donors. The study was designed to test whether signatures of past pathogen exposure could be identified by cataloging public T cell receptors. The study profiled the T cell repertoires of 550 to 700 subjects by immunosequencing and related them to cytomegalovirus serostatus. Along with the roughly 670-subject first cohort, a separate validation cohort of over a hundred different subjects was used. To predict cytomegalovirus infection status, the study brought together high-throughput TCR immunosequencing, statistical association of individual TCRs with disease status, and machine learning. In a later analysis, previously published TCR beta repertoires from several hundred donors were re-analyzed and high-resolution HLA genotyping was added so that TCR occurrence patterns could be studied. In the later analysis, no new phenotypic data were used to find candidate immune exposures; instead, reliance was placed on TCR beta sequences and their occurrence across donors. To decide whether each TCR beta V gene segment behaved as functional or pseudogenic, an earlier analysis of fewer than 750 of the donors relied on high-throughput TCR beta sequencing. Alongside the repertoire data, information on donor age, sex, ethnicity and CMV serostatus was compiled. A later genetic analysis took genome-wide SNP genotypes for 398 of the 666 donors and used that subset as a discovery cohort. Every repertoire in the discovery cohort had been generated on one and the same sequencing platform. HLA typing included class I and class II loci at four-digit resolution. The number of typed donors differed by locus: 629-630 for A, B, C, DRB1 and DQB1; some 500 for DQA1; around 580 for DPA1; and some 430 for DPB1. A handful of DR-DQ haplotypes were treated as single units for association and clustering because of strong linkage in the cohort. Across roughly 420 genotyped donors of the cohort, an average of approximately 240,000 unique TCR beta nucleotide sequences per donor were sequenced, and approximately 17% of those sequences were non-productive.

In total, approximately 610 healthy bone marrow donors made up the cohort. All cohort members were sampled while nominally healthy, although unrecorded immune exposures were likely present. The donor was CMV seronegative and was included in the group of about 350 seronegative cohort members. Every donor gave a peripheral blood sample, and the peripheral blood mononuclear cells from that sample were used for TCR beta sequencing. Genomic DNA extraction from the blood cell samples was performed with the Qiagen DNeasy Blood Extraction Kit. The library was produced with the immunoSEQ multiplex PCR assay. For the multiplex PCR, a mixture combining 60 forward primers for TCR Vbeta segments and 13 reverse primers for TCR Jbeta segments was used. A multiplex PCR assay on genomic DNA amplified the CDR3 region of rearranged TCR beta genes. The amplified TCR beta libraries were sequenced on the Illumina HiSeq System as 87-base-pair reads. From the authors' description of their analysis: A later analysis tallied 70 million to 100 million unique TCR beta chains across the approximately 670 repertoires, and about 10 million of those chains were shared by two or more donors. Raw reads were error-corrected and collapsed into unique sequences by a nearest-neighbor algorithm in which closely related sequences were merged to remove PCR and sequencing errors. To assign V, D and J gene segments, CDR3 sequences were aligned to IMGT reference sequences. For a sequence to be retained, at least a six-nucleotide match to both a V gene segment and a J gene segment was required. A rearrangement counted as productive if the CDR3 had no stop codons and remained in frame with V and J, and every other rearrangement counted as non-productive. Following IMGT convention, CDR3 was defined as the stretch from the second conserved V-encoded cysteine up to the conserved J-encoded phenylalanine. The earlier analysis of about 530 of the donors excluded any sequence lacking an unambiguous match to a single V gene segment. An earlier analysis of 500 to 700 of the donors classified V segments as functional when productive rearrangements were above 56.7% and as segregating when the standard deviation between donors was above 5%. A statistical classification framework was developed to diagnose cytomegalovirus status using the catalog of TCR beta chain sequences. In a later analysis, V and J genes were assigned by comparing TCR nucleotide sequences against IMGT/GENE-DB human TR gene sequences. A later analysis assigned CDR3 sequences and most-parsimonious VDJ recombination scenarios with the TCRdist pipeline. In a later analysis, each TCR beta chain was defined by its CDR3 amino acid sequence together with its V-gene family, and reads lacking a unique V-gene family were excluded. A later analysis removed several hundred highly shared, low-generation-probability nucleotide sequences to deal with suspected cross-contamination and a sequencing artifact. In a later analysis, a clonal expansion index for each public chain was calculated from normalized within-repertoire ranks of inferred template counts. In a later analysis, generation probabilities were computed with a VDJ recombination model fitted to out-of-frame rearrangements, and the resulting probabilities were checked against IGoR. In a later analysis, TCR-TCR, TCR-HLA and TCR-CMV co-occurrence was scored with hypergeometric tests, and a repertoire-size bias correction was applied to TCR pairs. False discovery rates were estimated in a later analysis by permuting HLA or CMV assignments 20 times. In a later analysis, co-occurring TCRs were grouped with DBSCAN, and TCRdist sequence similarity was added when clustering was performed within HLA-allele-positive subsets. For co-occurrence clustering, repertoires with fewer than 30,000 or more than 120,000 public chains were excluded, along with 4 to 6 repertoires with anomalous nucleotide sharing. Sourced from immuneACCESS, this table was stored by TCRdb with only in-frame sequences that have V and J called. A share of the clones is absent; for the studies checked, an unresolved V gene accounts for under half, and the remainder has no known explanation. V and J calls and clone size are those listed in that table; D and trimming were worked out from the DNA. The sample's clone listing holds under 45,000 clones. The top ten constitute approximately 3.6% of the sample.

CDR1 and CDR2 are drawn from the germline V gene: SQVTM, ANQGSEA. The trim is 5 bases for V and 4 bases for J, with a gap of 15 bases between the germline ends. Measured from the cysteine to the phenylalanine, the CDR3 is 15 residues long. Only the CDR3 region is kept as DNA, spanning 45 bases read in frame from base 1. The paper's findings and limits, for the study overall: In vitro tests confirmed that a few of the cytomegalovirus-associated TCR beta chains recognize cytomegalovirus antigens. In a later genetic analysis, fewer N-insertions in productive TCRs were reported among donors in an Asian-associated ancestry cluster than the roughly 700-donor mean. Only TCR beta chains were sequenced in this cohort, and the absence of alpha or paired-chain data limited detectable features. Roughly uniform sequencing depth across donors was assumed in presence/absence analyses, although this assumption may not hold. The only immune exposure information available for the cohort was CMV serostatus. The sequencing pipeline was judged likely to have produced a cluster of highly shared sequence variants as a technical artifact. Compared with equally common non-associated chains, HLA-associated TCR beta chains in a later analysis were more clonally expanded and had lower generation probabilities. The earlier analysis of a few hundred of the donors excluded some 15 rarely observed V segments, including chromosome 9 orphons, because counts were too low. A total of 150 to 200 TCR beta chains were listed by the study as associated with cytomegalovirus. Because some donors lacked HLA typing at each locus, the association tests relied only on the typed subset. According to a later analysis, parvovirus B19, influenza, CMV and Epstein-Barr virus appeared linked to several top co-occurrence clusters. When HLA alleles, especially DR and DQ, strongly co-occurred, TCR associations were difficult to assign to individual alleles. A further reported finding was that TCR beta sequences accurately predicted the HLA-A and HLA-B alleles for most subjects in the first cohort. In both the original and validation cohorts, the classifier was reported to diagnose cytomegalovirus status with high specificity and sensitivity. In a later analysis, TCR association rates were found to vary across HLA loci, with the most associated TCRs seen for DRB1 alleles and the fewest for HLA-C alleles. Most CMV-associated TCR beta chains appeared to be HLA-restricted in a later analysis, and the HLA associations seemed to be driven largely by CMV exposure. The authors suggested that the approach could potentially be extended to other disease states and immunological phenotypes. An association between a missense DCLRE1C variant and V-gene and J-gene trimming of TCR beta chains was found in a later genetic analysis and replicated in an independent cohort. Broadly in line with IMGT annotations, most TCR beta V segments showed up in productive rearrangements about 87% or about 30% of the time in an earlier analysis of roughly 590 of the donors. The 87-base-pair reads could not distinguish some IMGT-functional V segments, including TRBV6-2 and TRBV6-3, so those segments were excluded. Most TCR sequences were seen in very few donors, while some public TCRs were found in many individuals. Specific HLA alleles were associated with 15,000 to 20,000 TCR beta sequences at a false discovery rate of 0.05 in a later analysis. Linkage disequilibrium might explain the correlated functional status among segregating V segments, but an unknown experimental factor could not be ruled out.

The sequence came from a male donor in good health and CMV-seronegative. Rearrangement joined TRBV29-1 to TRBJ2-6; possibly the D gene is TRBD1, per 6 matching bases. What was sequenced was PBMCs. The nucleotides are TGCAGCGTTCCCGGGACACCATCCGGGGCCAACGTCCTGACTTTC. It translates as CSVPGTPSGANVLTF.